The 11 T cell receptor beta chains given below trace back to one sample, sequenced in a study of T-cell reconstitution after alpha-beta-depleted transplantation in children. The TCRbeta library incorporated unique molecular identifiers. TCRdb used MiXCR to reprocess the PCR reads, holding one entry per CDR3 protein. The table lists approximately 510,000 distinct CDR3 sequences, around 20% of them singletons. This specimen consisted of PBMCs from the stem cell graft donor, obtained from the stem cell graft. The receptor set was obtained from a human donor who donated a stem cell graft to a child with acute lymphoblastic leukemia.

This chain connects TRBV12-3 or TRBV12-4 to TRBJ2-7; TRBD1 matches 7 bases. CDR3 length: 13 amino acids. Trimming at V came to 6 bases and at J to 7 bases, leaving 9 bases not matched to a gene. CDR3 loop: CASSHTTGLEQYF. CDR3 sequence (DNA): TGTGCCAGCAGCCATACGACAGGGTTGGAGCAGTACTTC.

V usage is TRBV15 and J usage is TRBJ2-1, with D maybe TRBD2 (5 bases). Germline CDR1 reads LNHNV; CDR2 reads YYDKDF (reference sequence). Between the trimmed V and J ends, which lost 5 bases and 7 bases, there was a span of 9 bases. The CDR3 has 12 amino acids. The CDR3 region has the DNA TGTGCCACCAGCGGGAGAATAAATGAGCAGTTCTTC. Translating gives CATSGRINEQFF.

The V and J genes are TRBV11-2 and TRBJ2-3; D might be TRBD2 (6 bases). The CDR3 extends over 17 amino acids. The V and J ends lost 5 bases and 2 bases respectively, with 20 bases between them. Germline loops: CDR1 SGHAT, CDR2 FQNNGV. Here the CDR3 reads CASSAPPGWGDTDTQYF. In DNA, the CDR3 is TGTGCCAGCAGCGCACCGCCGGGATGGGGGGACACAGATACGCAGTATTTT.

The chain has TRBV15 and TRBJ2-1; no clear D. Germline V gene lookup returns CDR1 LNHNV and CDR2 YYDKDF (reference sequence). With 4 bases removed from V and 2 bases from J, the gap between germline ends came to 12 bases. This CDR3 has 15 residues. The CDR3 sequence: CATSTRTAAYNEQFF. DNA of the CDR3: TGTGCCACCAGCACGCGGACGGCAGCCTACAATGAGCAGTTCTTC.

This clonotype showed up just a few times. The rearrangement joins TRBV9 to TRBJ2-5; D remains unclear. This CDR3 has 15 amino acids. From germline, CDR1 is SGDLS and CDR2 YYNGEE. The V and J ends lost 0 bases and 1 base respectively, with 10 bases between them. The CDR3 spells CASSVDISLQETQYF. CDR3 nucleotides: TGTGCCAGCAGCGTAGATATTTCCCTCCAAGAGACCCAGTACTTC.

Here the CDR3 reads CASSQENRELGGEQFF. DNA of the CDR3: TGCGCCAGCAGCCAGGAAAATCGGGAGCTGGGAGGTGAGCAGTTCTTC. The chain couples TRBV4-1 to TRBJ2-1; weak D call: TRBD2 (6 bases). Trimming pared 3 bases from V and 9 bases from J, leaving 21 bases between. The CDR3 sequence is 16 residues long. Germline V lookup: CDR1 MGHRA, CDR2 YSYEKL.

The chain employs TRBV5-1 and TRBJ2-1, with TRBD2 identical over 10 bases. CDR3 size: 15 residues. The J segment lost 8 bases and the V segment lost 0 bases, leaving 5 bases of the junction unmatched. The germline gives CDR1 SGHRS, CDR2 YFSETQ. CDR3 in amino acids: CASSLALAGAHEQFF. CDR3 nucleotides: TGCGCCAGCAGCTTGGCCCTAGCGGGAGCCCATGAGCAGTTCTTC.

This clonotype was recorded a few times. The chain recombines TRBV5-1 with TRBJ2-2, with no clear D. The germline V and J ends were trimmed by 0 bases and 7 bases, with 7 bases remaining between them. The CDR3 consists of 13 residues. In germline, CDR1 is SGHRS, CDR2 YFSETQ. DNA of the CDR3: TGCGCCAGCAGCTTGGAGGGTGTCGGGGAGCTGTTTTTT. Its translation: CASSLEGVGELFF.

This clonotype has a handful of counts. The chain recombines TRBV20-1 with TRBJ2-2, with 11 positions matching TRBD2. Germline CDR1 reads DFQATT; CDR2 reads SNEGSKA (reference sequence). This CDR3 spans 15 amino acids. The V and J ends lost 6 bases and 5 bases, in that order; junction bases with no gene match: 8. The CDR3 is CSAVETSGITGELFF. Written as DNA, the CDR3 is TGCAGTGCGGTAGAGACTAGCGGGATAACCGGGGAGCTGTTTTTT.

The chain joins TRBV2 to TRBJ2-1; TRBD1 matches 7 bases. V gave up 6 bases and J gave up 5 bases; unmatched junction bases: 7. The CDR3 is 14 residues long. Germline CDR1 is SNHLY and CDR2 is FYNNEI. The CDR3 bases are TGTGCCAGCAGCAGAGGAGGACAGGACAATGAGCAGTTCTTC. Its protein product is CASSRGGQDNEQFF.

This clonotype was counted between two and nine times. This chain uses TRBV10-3 with TRBJ2-7; D possibly uses TRBD1 or TRBD2 (6 bases each). Germline V gives CDR1 ENHRY, CDR2 SYGVKD. The CDR3 has 15 residues. V was clipped by 3 bases and J by 6 bases, with 18 bases between them. The DNA for the CDR3 is TGTGCCATCAGTGATCGGGGGCCCCTCTCGGGCGAGCAGTACTTC. It yields the protein CAISDRGPLSGEQYF.